The 2 T cell receptor beta chains reported below all come from one sample, sequenced in a study of regulatory T cells in long-lasting Graves disease. Indicated time point: newly diagnosed GD, antithyroid drugs for less than 3 months. Extracted PBMC RNA gave rise to the TCR library. Construction of the TCR beta libraries employed iRepertoire HTBI primers in conjunction with Arm-PCR of CDR3 regions. In TCRdb, the multiplex PCR reads were re-called with MiXCR into one record per CDR3 protein. This table has around 330,000 distinct CDR3 sequences, roughly 18% appearing once. This material consisted of peripheral blood mononuclear cells (PBMCs), taken at new diagnosis, from a patient treated with antithyroid drugs. The receptor source for this set is a female donor with Graves disease.

On this clonotype: A much larger clone differs from this one at a single base, so this may be a read error. V usage is TRBV29-1 and J usage is TRBJ1-1; D unresolved. Germline V CDR1 and CDR2: SQVTM, ANQGSEA. V lost 7 bases and J lost 5, with 14 bases in between. This CDR3 is 12 amino acids long. CDR3 in DNA: TGCAGCGCTGACATGGGAGGGACTGAAGCTTTCTTT. Translating it yields CSADMGGTEAFF. Full variable domain (outside the CDR3, taken from reference TRBV29-1 and TRBJ1-1): SAVISQKPSRDICQRGTSLTIQCQVDSQVTMMFWYRQQPGQSLTLIATANQGSEATYESGFVIDKFPISRPNLTFSTLTVSNMSPEDSSIYLCSADMGGTEAFFGQGTRLTVV.

This clonotype has just a few counts. A read error is possible here, since a much larger clone lies one base away. V is TRBV3-1 and J is TRBJ2-2; 13 nucleotides match TRBD2. The CDR3 loop spans 18 amino acids. Trimming cost V 3 bases and J 4 bases; bases outside gene matches: 8. Germline V lookup: CDR1 LGHDT, CDR2 YNNKEL (reference sequence). The CDR3 here is CASSHFGLAGARTGELFF. In DNA form, the CDR3 reads TGTGCCAGCAGCCACTTCGGACTAGCGGGAGCGCGCACCGGGGAGCTGTTTTTT.